A selection of T cell receptor beta chains follows, all from one sample in a study of cytomegalovirus exposure and HLA in healthy donors. Here immunoSEQ multiplex PCR was the method, and the copy in TCRdb shows in-frame clones only, minus some. Counted here are around 70,000 clones, approximately 95% occurring once; the ten biggest clones make up about 3%. Sequences were obtained from PBMCs. Receptors were obtained from a man between 18 and 29 years old in good health and CMV-seronegative. Both conserved end residues are part of each CDR3. D genes are given only for firm matches. For some rows the clone size is stated as once, few or many, or as a class when expanded; others skip it.

CDR3	DNA	J	V	size	D
CASSLESSYEQYF	TGTGCCAGCAGCTTGGAGAGCTCCTACGAGCAGTACTTC	TRBJ2-7	TRBV5-6	-	-
CASSQDLRTGTDGSEAFF	TGCGCCAGCAGCCAAGATCTGAGGACAGGGACTGATGGAAGTGAAGCTTTCTTT	TRBJ1-1	TRBV4-1	-	TRBD1
CASSPQGGKKLFF	TGTGCCAGCAGTCCCCAAGGAGGGAAAAAACTGTTTTTT	TRBJ1-4	TRBV27	-	-
CASSPGTGQYNEQFF	TGTGCCAGCAGCCCCGGGACAGGCCAATACAATGAGCAGTTCTTC	TRBJ2-1	TRBV6-5	-	TRBD1
CASSSTGWDIQYF	TGTGCCAGCAGTTCGACAGGGTGGGACATTCAGTACTTC	TRBJ2-4	TRBV27	-	TRBD1
CASSRLRDRANTEAFF	TGTGCCAGCAGTAGGCTAAGGGACAGGGCGAACACTGAAGCTTTCTTT	TRBJ1-1	TRBV27	-	TRBD1
CASSQVGDTQYF	TGCGCCAGCAGCCAAGTCGGAGATACGCAGTATTTT	TRBJ2-3	TRBV4-1	-	-
CASSGRGTGGFNYGYTF	TGTGCCAGCAGCGGGAGGGGGACAGGGGGTTTTAACTATGGCTACACCTTC	TRBJ1-2	TRBV9	few	TRBD1
CASSFDRYYEQYF	TGTGCCAGCAGTTTTGACAGGTACTACGAGCAGTACTTC	TRBJ2-7	TRBV28	-	-
CASSVASGGAHETQYF	TGTGCCAGCAGCGTAGCTAGCGGGGGGGCCCATGAGACCCAGTACTTC	TRBJ2-5	TRBV9	-	TRBD2
CATTGGSYNEQFF	TGTGCAACCACAGGGGGCTCCTACAATGAGCAGTTCTTC	TRBJ2-1	TRBV30	-	TRBD1
CASSPGGLGTEAFF	TGTGCCAGCAGTCCCGGGGGTCTCGGCACTGAAGCTTTCTTT	TRBJ1-1	TRBV6-5	-	-
CASSRDGAGNTIYF	TGCGCCAGCAGCCGGGATGGGGCCGGAAACACCATATATTTT	TRBJ1-3	TRBV4-1	once	-
CASINSGNTEAFF	TGTGCCAGCATCAACAGTGGAAATACTGAAGCTTTCTTT	TRBJ1-1	TRBV14	-	-
CASDRGGISVAFF	TGTGCCTCAGACCGGGGGGGGATTTCGGTAGCTTTCTTT	TRBJ1-1	TRBV30	-	-
CASSLGGGVNQPQHF	TGTGCCAGCAGCTTAGGAGGGGGGGTTAATCAGCCCCAGCATTTT	TRBJ1-5	TRBV7-2	-	-
CATDRGPGTEAFF	TGTGCCACGGACAGGGGGCCAGGCACTGAAGCTTTCTTT	TRBJ1-1	TRBV10-3	once	TRBD1
CAWSRDSELGKLFF	TGTGCCTGGAGTAGGGACTCGGAATTGGGAAAACTGTTTTTT	TRBJ1-4	TRBV30	-	-
CASRVSPGGDGYTF	TGTGCCAGCAGAGTCTCCCCGGGGGGTGATGGCTACACCTTC	TRBJ1-2	TRBV6-5	-	-
CASSIKSSGGFEQFF	TGTGCCAGTAGTATTAAGTCTAGCGGGGGGTTTGAGCAGTTCTTC	TRBJ2-1	TRBV19	-	TRBD2
CASFLTGAEEQYF	TGTGCCAGCTTCCTAACAGGGGCAGAGGAGCAGTACTTC	TRBJ2-7	TRBV7-2	-	TRBD1
CASSEGQLSYGYTF	TGTGCCAGCAGTGAGGGACAATTGTCCTATGGCTACACCTTC	TRBJ1-2	TRBV6-4	-	-
CASSLMPGQGTNTGELFF	TGTGCTAGCAGCTTAATGCCGGGACAGGGAACGAACACCGGGGAGCTGTTTTTT	TRBJ2-2	TRBV7-7	-	TRBD1
CASSQEGPPSYEQYF	TGCGCCAGCAGCCAGGAGGGCCCCCCCTCCTACGAGCAGTACTTC	TRBJ2-7	TRBV4-1	-	-
CASSFTGTGYYEQYF	TGTGCCAGCAGTTTTACCGGGACAGGGTACTACGAGCAGTACTTC	TRBJ2-7	TRBV5-6	-	TRBD1
CASSLWGAGANVLTF	TGTGCCAGCAGCTTATGGGGGGCTGGGGCCAACGTCCTGACTTTC	TRBJ2-6	TRBV7-3	-	-